Shown below are 4 T cell receptor beta chains from a single sample sequenced in a study of beta chain features in type 1 diabetes. Reverse transcription of all isolated RNA meant that expressed TCRB transcripts were sequenced. The method was immunoSEQ multiplex PCR; TCRdb's version includes in-frame clones alone and lacks a portion of them. The sample comprises 250,000 to 350,000 clones, about 14% of which are singletons, and about 6.7% rests with the top ten. The sample taken for sequencing was central memory CD4+ T cells from blood. These receptors came from a young man in good health.

A few counts support this clone. V is TRBV10-3 and J is TRBJ1-5; tentatively, D is TRBD1 (6 bases). Germline V gene lookup returns CDR1 ENHRY and CDR2 SYGVKD. V was cut by 7 bases and J by 7 bases, with 14 bases left in between. The CDR3 runs to 13 residues. This chain's CDR3 is CAIMAGVGQPQHF. CDR3 DNA sequence: TGTGCCATCATGGCAGGGGTGGGCCAGCCCCAGCATTTT.

This clone was counted a few times. The chain uses TRBV7-2 and TRBJ2-3; D is ambiguous. The length of the CDR3 is 14 residues. Germline loops: CDR1 SGHTA, CDR2 FQGNSA. V was trimmed by 5 bases and J by 0 bases, leaving 9 bases between them. In DNA, the CDR3 is TGTGCCAGCAGCGTAACCCCGAGCACAGATACGCAGTATTTT. It yields the protein CASSVTPSTDTQYF.

In DNA form, the CDR3 reads TGCGCCAGCAGCTTCCTCCCAGGGGGCGAAAGGAATGAGCAGTTCTTC. This encodes CASSFLPGGERNEQFF. V gene TRBV5-1 combines with J gene TRBJ2-1; 8 bases fit TRBD1. The CDR3 sequence is 16 residues long. The germline V gene encodes CDR1 SGHRS and CDR2 YFSETQ. The V segment lost 2 bases and the J segment 7 bases; nucleotides outside the gene matches: 11.

The chain couples TRBV27 to TRBJ2-1; unclear D gene. CDR1 and CDR2 from the germline V gene are MNHEY and SMNVEV (reference sequence). This CDR3 region has 13 residues. Between the trimmed V and J ends, which lost 2 bases and 6 bases, there was a span of 8 bases. In DNA form, the CDR3 reads TGTGCCAGCAGTTTAAATGCTGGCAATGAGCAGTTCTTC. The encoded protein is CASSLNAGNEQFF.